The clone carrying this TCR beta chain was seen only a few times. The TCRbeta library incorporated unique molecular identifiers. One entry per CDR3 protein, called by TCRdb with MiXCR from the PCR reads. The sample carries about 200,000 distinct CDR3 sequences, approximately 6.3% recorded once. This specimen comes from a study of T-cell reconstitution after alpha-beta-depleted transplantation in children. This CDR3 is 17 amino acids long. The J segment lost 9 bases and the V segment lost 4 bases, leaving 15 bases of the junction unmatched. Per germline, CDR1 SGHAT and CDR2 FQNNGV. This material consisted of PBMCs, taken before TCRalphabeta/CD19-depleted stem cell transplant. This rearrangement joins TRBV11-2 to TRBJ1-1, with TRBD1 matching 12 bases. This receptor was taken from a boy aged 2 to 9 with acute lymphoblastic leukemia, due to receive a stem cell transplant. This chain's CDR3 is CASSSPAGTGGLGQAFF. As DNA, the CDR3 is TGTGCCAGCAGCTCTCCCGCCGGGACAGGGGGCCTGGGTCAAGCTTTCTTT.